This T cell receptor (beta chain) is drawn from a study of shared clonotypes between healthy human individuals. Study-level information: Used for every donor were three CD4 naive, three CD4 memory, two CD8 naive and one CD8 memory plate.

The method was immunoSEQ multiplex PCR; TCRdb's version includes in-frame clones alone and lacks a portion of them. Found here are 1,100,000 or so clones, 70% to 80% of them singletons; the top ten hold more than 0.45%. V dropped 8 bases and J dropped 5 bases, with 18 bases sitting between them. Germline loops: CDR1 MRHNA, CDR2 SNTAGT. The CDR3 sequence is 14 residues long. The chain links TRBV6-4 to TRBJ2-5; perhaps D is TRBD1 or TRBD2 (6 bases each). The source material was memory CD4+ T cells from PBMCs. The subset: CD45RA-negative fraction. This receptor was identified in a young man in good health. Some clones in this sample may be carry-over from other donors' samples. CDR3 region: CASPGAGEVETQYF. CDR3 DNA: TGTGCCAGCCCGGGGGCAGGGGAAGTCGAGACCCAGTACTTC.